This T cell receptor beta chain was identified in a study of a mutant IDH1 vaccine in newly diagnosed glioma. Study-level background: Sex among treated patients split about 62% male, around 38% female; mean age was approximately 38 years.

Worth noting for this clone: Its antigen is unknown.

Only in-frame clones appear in the TCRdb table, and some are missing; sequencing was by immunoSEQ multiplex PCR. The top ten clones hold about 2% of a sample with 40,000 to 60,000 clones, over 75% of them seen once. The time point denotes: week 5, during vaccination. Vaccination used 300 ug of mutant IDH1 20-mer peptide per dose, with topical imiquimod. The receptor was isolated from a woman aged 40 to 50 with glioma. The sequenced sample was PBMCs, obtained from a glioma patient whose treatment included an IDH1 peptide vaccine.

The CDR3 coding sequence is TGTGCCAGCACCGGACAGACTAACTATGGCTACACCTTC. This sequence encodes CASTGQTNYGYTF. The rearrangement uses TRBV6-1 and TRBJ1-2, with TRBD1 as a possible D gene (6 bases). Trimming took off 7 bases at V and 0 bases at J, with 9 bases between the two ends. The germline V gene encodes CDR1 MNHNS and CDR2 SASEGT. CDR3 length: 13 amino acids.